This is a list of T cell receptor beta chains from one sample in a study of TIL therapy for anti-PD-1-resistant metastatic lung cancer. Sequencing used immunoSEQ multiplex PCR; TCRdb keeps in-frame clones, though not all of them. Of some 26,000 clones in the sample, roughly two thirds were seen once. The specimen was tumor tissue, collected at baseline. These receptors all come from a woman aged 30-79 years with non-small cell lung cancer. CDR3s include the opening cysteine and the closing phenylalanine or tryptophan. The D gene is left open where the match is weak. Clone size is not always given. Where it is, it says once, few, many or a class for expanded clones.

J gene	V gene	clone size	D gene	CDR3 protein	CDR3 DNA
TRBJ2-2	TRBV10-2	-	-	CASSGTNTGELFF	TGCGCCAGCAGCGGGACTAACACCGGGGAGCTGTTTTTT
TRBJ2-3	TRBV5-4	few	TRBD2	CASSSAGVQDTQYF	TGTGCCAGCAGCTCTGCGGGAGTACAAGATACGCAGTATTTT
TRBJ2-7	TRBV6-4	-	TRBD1	CASSEYTGGEYEQYF	TGTGCCAGCAGTGAATATACAGGGGGCGAGTACGAGCAGTACTTC
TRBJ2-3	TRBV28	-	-	CASSSGSTDTQYF	TGTGCCAGCAGTTCTGGATCAACAGATACGCAGTATTTT
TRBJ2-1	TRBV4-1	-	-	CASSQGGNSYNEQFF	TGCGCCAGCAGCCAAGGCGGGAACTCCTACAATGAGCAGTTCTTC
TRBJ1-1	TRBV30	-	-	CAWTPDFNLNTEAFF	TGTGCCTGGACCCCTGACTTCAATTTGAACACTGAAGCTTTCTTT
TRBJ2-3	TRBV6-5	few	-	CASSHRDGDTQYF	TGTGCCAGCAGCCACAGGGATGGGGATACGCAGTATTTT
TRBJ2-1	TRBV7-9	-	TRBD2	CASSAYGTSEVEQFF	TGTGCCAGCAGCGCGTACGGGACTAGCGAGGTTGAGCAGTTCTTC
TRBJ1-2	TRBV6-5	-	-	CASRTGGGYTF	TGTGCCAGCAGGACGGGGGGCGGCTACACCTTC
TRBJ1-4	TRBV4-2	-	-	CASSQGAAEKLFF	TGTGCCAGCAGCCAAGGGGCCGCGGAAAAACTGTTTTTT
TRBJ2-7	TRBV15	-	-	CATSMGAVVPHEQYF	TGTGCCACCAGCATGGGGGCGGTAGTACCCCACGAGCAGTACTTC
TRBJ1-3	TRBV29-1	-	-	CSVGSGTGNTIYF	TGCAGCGTGGGATCGGGCACTGGAAACACCATATATTTT
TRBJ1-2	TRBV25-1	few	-	CASKGLGSDHSGYTF	TGTGCCAGCAAAGGCCTGGGATCGGATCATAGTGGCTACACCTTC